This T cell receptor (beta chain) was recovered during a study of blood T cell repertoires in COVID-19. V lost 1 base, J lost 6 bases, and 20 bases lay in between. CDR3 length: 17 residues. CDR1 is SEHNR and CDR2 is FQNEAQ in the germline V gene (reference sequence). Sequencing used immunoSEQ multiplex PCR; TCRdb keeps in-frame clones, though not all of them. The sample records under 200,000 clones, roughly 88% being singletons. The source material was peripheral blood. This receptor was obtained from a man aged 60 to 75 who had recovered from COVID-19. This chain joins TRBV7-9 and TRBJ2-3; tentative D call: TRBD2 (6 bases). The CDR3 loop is CASSLEAWRGHGDTQYF. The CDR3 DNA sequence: TGTGCCAGCAGCTTAGAAGCTTGGCGGGGCCATGGGGATACGCAGTATTTT.